These 25 T cell receptor beta chains were all obtained from the same sample, sequenced in a study of T cell repertoires in cytomegalovirus infection (dated by TCRdb to the late 2010s). The treatment or condition label, as the study defines it: in vitro stimulation with specific CMV peptide epitopes to enrich CMV-specific T cells. Sequencing relied on an Illumina HiSeq 1500. The public reads were quality trimmed at Q25 with fastp and then assembled into clones with MiXCR by TCRdb, keeping productive beta chains. Identical CDR3 protein sequences are pooled into one entry, listed with their most common genes and DNA. In this sample the table shows some 50,000 distinct CDR3 sequences, 20% to 25% of which occur a single time. Of the sample, around nine tenths is held by the ten largest clones. Their recognized antigens are unknown. The source was CD8+ T cells from cultured PBMCs, collected from culture after CMV antigen stimulation. These receptors were collected from a human donor in good health (CMV status not recorded). Some clones in this sample may be carry-over from other donors' samples.

The sample holds a few counts of this clonotype. The chain has TRBV11-2 and TRBJ2-2, with TRBD1 as a possible D gene (6 bases). This CDR3 region has 16 residues. CDR1 SGHAT and CDR2 FQNNGV come from the germline V gene. V dropped 5 bases and J dropped 1 base, with 14 bases sitting between them. The CDR3 nucleotides are TGTGCCAGCAGCCTATCCGGGACAAGGAACACCGGGGAGCTGTTTTTT. Its protein is CASSLSGTRNTGELFF.

The chain employs TRBV7-2 and TRBJ2-5, with TRBD2 identical over 7 bases. Germline V gene data show CDR1 as SGHTA and CDR2 as FQGNSA. The CDR3 is made up of 15 amino acids. Trimming took 5 bases from V and 7 from J; bases not matched to a gene: 13. Written as DNA, the CDR3 is TGTGCCAGCAGCCGCCCTGATGGGAGGGAAGGGACCCAGTACTTC. Its protein is CASSRPDGREGTQYF.

The CDR3 DNA is TGCGCCAGCAGCCACGACAGGTTCTACGAGCAGTACTTC. Its translation is CASSHDRFYEQYF. The gene calls are TRBV4-3 and TRBJ2-7; D is possibly TRBD1 (6 bases). This CDR3 spans 13 amino acids. Germline CDR1 LGHNA, CDR2 YSLEER. Trimming removed 3 bases from V and 3 bases from J, with 9 bases in between.

V usage is TRBV20-1 and J usage is TRBJ2-7; a weak D match, TRBD2 (6 bases). CDR3 length: 14 residues. V lost 0 bases, J lost 4 bases, and 13 bases lay in between. Germline CDR1 DFQATT, CDR2 SNEGSKA (reference sequence). The CDR3 protein is CSARDRDGRYEQYF. For the CDR3, the DNA is TGCAGTGCTAGAGATCGTGACGGGAGATACGAGCAGTACTTC.

The table lists this clonotype with a few counts. V gene TRBV11-1 combines with J gene TRBJ1-1; the D gene is possibly TRBD1 (5 bases). The CDR3 loop spans 15 amino acids. CDR1 is SGHAT, CDR2 FQDESV, per germline (reference sequence). The ends were cut back, 5 bases at V and 1 base at J, with 14 bases in the middle. The chain's CDR3 is CASSMAGSWNTEAFF. The CDR3 bases are TGTGCCAGCAGCATGGCAGGGTCGTGGAACACTGAAGCTTTCTTT.

The rearrangement uses TRBV7-6 and TRBJ2-5; 9 bases map to TRBD1. Looked up from germline, CDR1 is SGHVS and CDR2 is FNYEAQ. V trimming: 5 bases; J trimming: 4 bases; junction bases outside the gene matches: 11. CDR3 length: 16 amino acids. The CDR3 region has the DNA TGTGCCAGCAGCCACGGGACAGGGATCCTCCGAGAGACCCAGTACTTC. It translates to CASSHGTGILRETQYF.

This chain connects TRBV19 to TRBJ1-1; 7 bases are shared with TRBD1. The length of the CDR3 is 14 residues. Germline V CDR1 and CDR2: LNHDA, SQIVND (reference sequence). J lost 3 bases, V lost 8 bases, and 9 bases had no gene match. The CDR3 sequence is CASYPGQRYTEAFF. CDR3 DNA: TGTGCCAGTTATCCGGGACAGCGGTACACTGAAGCTTTCTTT.

In this sample, this clonotype turned up a few times. J is TRBJ2-1 and V is TRBV7-3; D not resolved. V was clipped by 0 bases and J by 6 bases, with 6 bases between them. Germline V lookup: CDR1 SGHTA, CDR2 FQGTGA. This CDR3 is built from 13 residues. This chain's CDR3 is CASSLTLFNEQFF. The CDR3 nucleotides are TGTGCCAGCAGCTTAACTCTCTTCAATGAGCAGTTCTTC.

Regarding this clonotype: This could be a read error, since a much larger clone is one nucleotide away. The rearrangement uses TRBV12-3 or TRBV12-4 and TRBJ1-1; no firm D call. V was clipped by 4 bases and J by 1 base, with 1 base between them. This CDR3 region has 11 residues. For the CDR3, the DNA is TGTGCCAGCAGTTCGAACACTGAAGCTTTCTTT. Encoded protein: CASSSNTEAFF.

V is TRBV7-8 and J is TRBJ1-1, with D possibly matching TRBD1 (5 bases). With 4 bases removed from V and 3 bases from J, the gap between germline ends came to 18 bases. CDR3 length: 16 residues. Germline CDR1 reads SGHVS; CDR2 reads FQNEAQ. CDR3: CASSSGAKLGHTEAFF. CDR3 DNA: TGTGCCAGCAGCTCCGGGGCAAAGCTGGGGCACACTGAAGCTTTCTTT.

V usage is TRBV9 and J usage is TRBJ2-5; the match to TRBD2 covers 7 bases. Trimming removed 0 bases from V and 1 base from J; junction bases left unmatched: 3. Germline lookup yields CDR1 SGDLS and CDR2 YYNGEE. The CDR3 is 15 amino acids. CDR3: CASSVASSGQETQYF. Written as DNA, the CDR3 is TGTGCCAGCAGCGTAGCCTCTAGCGGCCAAGAGACCCAGTACTTC. The full variable domain, rest sourced from reference TRBV9 and TRBJ2-5, is DSGVTQTPKHLITATGQRVTLRCSPRSGDLSVYWYQQSLDQGLQFLIQYYNGEERAKGNILERFSAQQFPDLHSELNLSSLELGDSALYFCASSVASSGQETQYFGPGTRLLVL.

This clonotype was seen a few times. The rearrangement uses TRBV4-1 and TRBJ1-2; maybe TRBD1 (5 bases). CDR1 MGHRA and CDR2 YSYEKL come from the germline V gene. The CDR3 totals 11 residues. Trimming took 5 bases from V and 8 from J, leaving 9 bases between them. The CDR3: CASSDSWGYTF. For the CDR3, the DNA is TGCGCCAGCAGCGACAGCTGGGGCTACACCTTC.

The chain uses TRBV27 and TRBJ2-2, with 7 bases aligning to TRBD2. Germline CDR1 reads MNHEY; CDR2 reads SMNVEV (reference sequence). V dropped 4 bases and J dropped 1; count of bases not matched to a gene: 9. The CDR3 sequence is 17 residues long. Here the CDR3 reads CASSSLLALQNTGELFF. The CDR3 DNA reads as TGTGCCAGCAGTTCTCTACTAGCGCTCCAGAACACCGGGGAGCTGTTTTTT.

This clonotype showed up just a few times. V usage is TRBV20-1 and J usage is TRBJ2-2, with unresolved D. Germline V lookup: CDR1 DFQATT, CDR2 SNEGSKA (reference sequence). V lost 0 bases and J 0 bases, leaving 11 bases between the germline ends. CDR3 length: 16 residues. CDR3 loop: CSARDPSLANTGELFF. CDR3 in DNA: TGCAGTGCTAGAGATCCCTCGCTCGCGAACACCGGGGAGCTGTTTTTT.

This clonotype was picked up a small number of times. Given a much more abundant clone one base away, this may be a read error. CDR3 coding DNA: TGTGCCAGCAAGGGTAATGACAGAGTCTCAAACATTCAGTACTTC. As protein: CASKGNDRVSNIQYF. This rearrangement joins TRBV12-3 or TRBV12-4 to TRBJ2-4; TRBD1 might be the D (5 bases). V lost 7 bases and J lost 6, with 19 bases in between. The CDR3 length is 15 residues.

The J gene is TRBJ2-6, the V gene TRBV19, with TRBD1 matching over 7 bases. CDR1 is LNHDA and CDR2 is SQIVND in the germline V gene (reference sequence). The CDR3 is made up of 19 amino acids. After removal of 4 bases from V and 0 bases from J, the junction contained 12 bases not matched to a gene. The CDR3 coding sequence is TGTGCCAGTAGTACCCGGACAGGACAGCCCAGCTCTGGGGCCAACGTCCTGACTTTC. Its translation: CASSTRTGQPSSGANVLTF.

This clonotype showed up just a few times. The chain couples TRBV19 to TRBJ1-1; D uncertain. The V gene lost 5 bases and the J gene lost 3 bases, with 10 bases spanning the gap. Germline CDR1 and CDR2: LNHDA and SQIVND (reference sequence). The CDR3 loop spans 13 amino acids. In nucleotides, the CDR3 is TGTGCCAGTAGTCTAACAGTATACACTGAAGCTTTCTTT. This translates into CASSLTVYTEAFF.

This clonotype has only a few counts. V usage is TRBV7-2 and J usage is TRBJ2-4; 7 nucleotides align to TRBD2. The germline gives CDR1 SGHTA, CDR2 FQGNSA. The CDR3 length is 13 residues. The ends lost 11 bases at V and 7 bases at J; junction bases unmatched: 11. The CDR3 is CAARGGRDNIQYF. The CDR3 nucleotides are TGTGCCGCGCGGGGAGGGCGCGACAACATTCAGTACTTC.

In its sample, this clonotype was seen a few times. CDR3 nucleotides: TGTGCCAGCAGTCCTCACAGGGGCACTGAAGCTTTCTTT. Its translation is CASSPHRGTEAFF. V is TRBV28 and J is TRBJ1-1, with 7 positions matching TRBD1. V shed 5 bases, J shed 4 bases, and the junction held 4 bases outside the gene matches. The CDR3 contains 13 residues. Germline CDR1 MDHEN, CDR2 SYDVKM.

The chain uses TRBV29-1 and TRBJ1-2; 7 bases are a match to TRBD1. The germline gives CDR1 SQVTM, CDR2 ANQGSEA. The J segment lost 6 bases and the V segment lost 4 bases, leaving 5 bases of the junction unmatched. CDR3 size: 12 residues. The CDR3 bases are TGCAGCGTTGGAGCAGGGGGGGATGGCTACACCTTC. Protein sequence: CSVGAGGDGYTF.

The CDR3 region has the DNA TGTGCCAGCAGCTTAATCCCTAGCGGGGGGGAGTCCTACAATGAGCAGTTCTTC. It specifies CASSLIPSGGESYNEQFF. The chain employs TRBV7-2 and TRBJ2-1; 12 positions agree with TRBD2. This CDR3 is 18 amino acids long. Trimming removed 2 bases from V and 1 base from J; junction bases left unmatched: 6. The germline gives CDR1 SGHTA, CDR2 FQGNSA. Supplemented by reference TRBV7-2 and TRBJ2-1, the full variable domain reads GAGVSQSPSNKVTEKGKDVELRCDPISGHTALYWYRQSLGQGLEFLIYFQGNSAPDKSGLPSDRFSAERTGGSVSTLTIQRTQQEDSAVYLCASSLIPSGGESYNEQFFGPGTRLTVL.

J is TRBJ2-2 and V is TRBV6-5; 16 bases fit TRBD2. After removal of 0 bases from V and 1 base from J, the junction contained 2 bases not matched to a gene. This CDR3 has 19 amino acids. Germline V CDR1 and CDR2: MNHEY, SVGAGI. CDR3 nucleotide sequence: TGTGCCAGCAGTTACTCAGGGACTAGCGGGGGGGAGAACACCGGGGAGCTGTTTTTT. This encodes CASSYSGTSGGENTGELFF.

The chain carries TRBV7-8 and TRBJ2-4; 7 nucleotides match TRBD1. Germline CDR1 is SGHVS and CDR2 is FQNEAQ. The CDR3 sequence is 16 residues long. The V segment lost 5 bases and the J segment 0 bases; nucleotides outside the gene matches: 7. The CDR3 here is CASSDGQVLAKNIQYF. In DNA, the CDR3 is TGTGCCAGCAGCGATGGACAGGTCCTAGCCAAAAACATTCAGTACTTC. The complete variable domain, with remaining parts taken from reference TRBV7-8 and TRBJ2-4, reads GAGVSQSPRYKVAKRGQDVALRCDPISGHVSLFWYQQALGQGPEFLTYFQNEAQLDKSGLPSDRFFAERPEGSVSTLKIQRTQQEDSAVYLCASSDGQVLAKNIQYFGAGTRLSVL.

This clonotype was counted only a few times. This sequence joins TRBV7-6 and TRBJ1-2; TRBD1 is a possible D gene (6 bases). The CDR3 has 13 amino acids. The V end lost 5 bases, the J end lost 5 bases, and 12 bases lay between the germline ends. Germline CDR1 SGHVS, CDR2 FNYEAQ. Written as DNA, the CDR3 is TGTGCCAGCAGCCAACAGGGAAAATATGGCTACACCTTC. It yields the protein CASSQQGKYGYTF.

The chain employs TRBV11-2 and TRBJ2-5; 9 nucleotides match TRBD2. The CDR3 sequence is 15 residues long. In germline, CDR1 is SGHAT, CDR2 FQNNGV. V lost 7 bases to trimming and J lost 10 bases; unmatched junction nucleotides: 16. This CDR3 reads CASTLGRGGRRDQYF. In nucleotides, the CDR3 is TGTGCCAGCACCCTTGGGCGGGGGGGCCGAAGGGACCAGTACTTC.